What follows are 28 T cell receptor beta chains derived from one specimen sequenced in a study of blood T cell repertoires in COVID-19. The method was immunoSEQ multiplex PCR; TCRdb's version includes in-frame clones alone and lacks a portion of them. The sample has about 90,000 clones, over 80% seen once. The sample taken for sequencing was peripheral blood. These receptors were taken from an older woman with active COVID-19.

The CDR3 spells CSARQGAGYGYTF. The CDR3 DNA sequence: TGCAGCGCAAGACAGGGGGCCGGCTATGGCTACACCTTC. This sequence joins TRBV29-1 and TRBJ1-2, with TRBD1 matching over 10 bases. The trim removed 7 bases at V and 4 bases at J, leaving 6 bases unmatched. CDR1 is SQVTM, CDR2 ANQGSEA, per germline. The CDR3 contains 13 residues. Based on the CDR3 plus reference TRBV29-1 and TRBJ1-2, the full variable domain is SAVISQKPSRDICQRGTSLTIQCQVDSQVTMMFWYRQQPGQSLTLIATANQGSEATYESGFVIDKFPISRPNLTFSTLTVSNMSPEDSSIYLCSARQGAGYGYTFGSGTRLTVV.

The chain joins TRBV6-6 to TRBJ1-1, with D possibly TRBD1 on 6 matching bases. V lost 6 bases, J lost 5 bases, and 10 bases lay in between. The CDR3 runs 12 residues. Germline V gives CDR1 MNHNY, CDR2 SVGAGI (reference sequence). The CDR3 here is CASSPTGTEAFF. The CDR3 DNA reads TGTGCCAGCAGCCCGACAGGAACTGAAGCTTTCTTT.

This clone is a singleton in its sample. The chain recombines TRBV20-1 with TRBJ1-2, with a weak D call TRBD1 (5 bases). V was clipped by 3 bases and J by 3 bases, with 8 bases between them. This CDR3 region has 12 residues. CDR1 is DFQATT and CDR2 is SNEGSKA in the germline V gene (reference sequence). CDR3 DNA sequence: TGCAGTGCTAGTGGGGGAGACTATGGCTACACCTTC. Translated: CSASGGDYGYTF.

The V and J genes are TRBV28 and TRBJ1-5; D ambiguous. Trimming stripped 7 bases from V and 6 bases from J, with 10 bases between. Germline CDR1 reads MDHEN; CDR2 reads SYDVKM. This CDR3 is 12 amino acids long. The DNA for the CDR3 is TGTGCCAGCACCGGGAGAGGTCAGCCCCAGCATTTT. This codes for CASTGRGQPQHF.

V usage is TRBV6-5 and J usage is TRBJ1-1; no clear D. V lost 7 bases and J lost 1, with 7 bases in between. The CDR3 consists of 12 residues. Germline V CDR1 and CDR2: MNHEY, SVGAGI. The CDR3 region is CASNRGNTEAFF. In nucleotides, the CDR3 is TGTGCCAGCAACCGGGGGAACACTGAAGCTTTCTTT.

The gene calls are TRBV28 and TRBJ1-2, with D uncertain. CDR1 and CDR2 (germline): MDHEN, SYDVKM. V gave up 5 bases and J gave up 6 bases, with 7 bases separating them. This CDR3 has 11 residues. The CDR3 bases are TGTGCCAGCAGTGGAGAAGATGGCTACACCTTC. The encoded protein is CASSGEDGYTF.

The chain recombines TRBV7-2 with TRBJ2-7; maybe TRBD2 (6 bases). Deletions cut 4 bases from V and 5 bases from J, with 12 bases between. The V gene's germline CDR1 is SGHTA and CDR2 FQGNSA. The CDR3 spans 13 residues. The CDR3 spells CASSSQRADEQYF. In DNA, the CDR3 is TGTGCCAGCAGCTCCCAGCGGGCGGACGAGCAGTACTTC.

This clone was seen just once. The V gene is TRBV29-1, the J gene TRBJ1-2; 10 positions match TRBD1. The V segment lost 5 bases and the J segment 5 bases; nucleotides outside the gene matches: 17. The CDR3 contains 17 residues. Germline V lookup: CDR1 SQVTM, CDR2 ANQGSEA. The CDR3 loop is CSVPRVDRGPRGYGYTF. The CDR3 bases are TGCAGCGTTCCCAGGGTTGACAGGGGGCCAAGAGGTTATGGCTACACCTTC.

The DNA of the CDR3 is TGCGCCAGCAGCTTCGGCGGGGGGGATTACGAGCAGTACTTC. It is translated as CASSFGGGDYEQYF. The gene calls are TRBV5-1 and TRBJ2-7; 9 bases agree with TRBD2. After removal of 2 bases from V and 4 bases from J, the junction contained 4 bases not matched to a gene. Germline CDR1 reads SGHRS; CDR2 reads YFSETQ. This CDR3 has 14 residues. Full variable domain (rest looked up from reference TRBV5-1 and TRBJ2-7): KAGVTQTPRYLIKTRGQQVTLSCSPISGHRSVSWYQQTPGQGLQFLFEYFSETQRNKGNFPGRFSGRQFSNSRSEMNVSTLELGDSALYLCASSFGGGDYEQYFGPGTRLTVT.

This sequence joins TRBV7-2 and TRBJ2-3; D is unresolved. The CDR3 length is 13 residues. The V and J ends lost 3 bases and 5 bases respectively, with 9 bases between them. Germline lookup yields CDR1 SGHTA and CDR2 FQGNSA. The CDR3 reads CASSFRQGDTQYF. CDR3 nucleotides: TGTGCCAGCAGCTTCCGACAAGGAGATACGCAGTATTTT. Supplemented by reference TRBV7-2 and TRBJ2-3, the full variable domain reads GAGVSQSPSNKVTEKGKDVELRCDPISGHTALYWYRQSLGQGLEFLIYFQGNSAPDKSGLPSDRFSAERTGGSVSTLTIQRTQQEDSAVYLCASSFRQGDTQYFGPGTRLTVL.

This chain uses TRBV6-5 with TRBJ2-1; TRBD2 aligns across 7 bases. This CDR3 comprises 14 residues. Germline V gene sequence: CDR1 MNHEY, CDR2 SVGAGI. V lost 8 bases and J lost 5; bases outside the gene matches: 9. The CDR3 here is CASLTGGKNNEQFF. DNA of the CDR3: TGTGCCAGCCTAACGGGGGGTAAGAACAATGAGCAGTTCTTC.

The chain is built from TRBV3-1 (or the pseudogene TRBV3-2) and TRBJ1-1, with TRBD1 as a possible D gene (5 bases). The germline V gene encodes CDR1 LGHDT and CDR2 YNNKEL (reference sequence). The length of the CDR3 is 14 residues. Trimming stripped 6 bases from V and 7 bases from J, with 18 bases between. The CDR3 DNA is TGTGCCAGCAGTTCGGGGGTCTCCCTTCATGAAGCTTTCTTT. Protein: CASSSGVSLHEAFF.

The chain carries TRBV6-5 and TRBJ2-5; TRBD2 aligns across 8 bases. The germline gives CDR1 MNHEY, CDR2 SVGAGI. V dropped 6 bases and J dropped 5; count of bases not matched to a gene: 11. CDR3 length: 15 amino acids. This CDR3 reads CASRRSPSSGETQYF. Here the CDR3 DNA reads TGTGCCAGCAGGAGAAGCCCCTCTAGCGGGGAGACCCAGTACTTC.

The chain couples TRBV6-6 to TRBJ2-1; no clear D gene. V was shortened by 0 bases and J by 4 bases, with 7 bases between the two germline ends. The CDR3 spans 14 residues. Germline assignment: CDR1 MNHNY and CDR2 SVGAGI (reference sequence). In DNA, the CDR3 is TGTGCCAGCAGTTACTCTACGGTGTACAATGAGCAGTTCTTC. Encoded protein: CASSYSTVYNEQFF.

This chain uses TRBV2 with TRBJ2-5; 9 nucleotides line up with TRBD1. The germline gives CDR1 SNHLY, CDR2 FYNNEI. This CDR3 region has 15 residues. V trimming: 6 bases; J trimming: 4 bases; junction bases outside the gene matches: 9. This CDR3 reads CASSAGTGRGETQYF. The CDR3 region has the DNA TGTGCCAGCAGCGCCGGGACAGGGCGGGGAGAGACCCAGTACTTC.

CDR3 sequence reads: CASSPSQGPGNTIYF. CDR3 sequence (DNA): TGTGCCAGCTCACCAAGTCAGGGGCCTGGAAACACCATATATTTT. V usage is TRBV18 and J usage is TRBJ1-3; D possibly corresponds to TRBD1 (6 bases). Trimming took off 2 bases at V and 2 bases at J, with 10 bases between the two ends. Germline-derived CDR1 and CDR2 are KGHSH and LQKENI. The CDR3 has 15 residues.

This sequence joins TRBV28 and TRBJ1-2; 8 bases agree with TRBD1. The V segment lost 3 bases and the J segment 4 bases; nucleotides outside the gene matches: 4. The CDR3 covers 14 residues. Germline V CDR1 and CDR2: MDHEN, SYDVKM. CDR3 DNA: TGTGCCAGCAGTTTTGCAGGGGGCACCTATGGCTACACCTTC. Protein product: CASSFAGGTYGYTF.

The chain joins TRBV24-1 to TRBJ2-1, with TRBD2 matching over 8 bases. With 4 bases clipped from V and 8 bases from J, the junction kept 6 bases outside the gene matches. The CDR3 is 14 residues long. CDR1 is KGHDR, CDR2 SFDVKD, per germline. DNA for the CDR3: TGTGCCACCAGTGAAAGCGGGGGCAAGGATGAGCAGTTCTTC. It yields the protein CATSESGGKDEQFF.

This rearrangement joins TRBV28 to TRBJ1-1; no clear D gene. V was clipped by 1 base and J by 0 bases, with 9 bases between them. CDR1 is MDHEN, CDR2 SYDVKM, per germline. The CDR3 is made up of 15 amino acids. CDR3 region: CASSLYAFMNTEAFF. The CDR3, as DNA: TGTGCCAGCAGTTTATATGCGTTTATGAACACTGAAGCTTTCTTT.

V and J are TRBV6-6 and TRBJ2-6, with D tentatively TRBD2 (5 bases). Germline loops: CDR1 MNHNY, CDR2 SVGAGI (reference sequence). The CDR3 contains 16 residues. Trimming took 4 bases from V and 2 from J, leaving 12 bases between them. The CDR3 coding sequence is TGTGCCAGCAGTTCCGGACGGGGTCCTGGGGCCAACGTCCTGACTTTC. Protein sequence: CASSSGRGPGANVLTF.

The J gene is TRBJ2-3, the V gene TRBV27; TRBD1 is a possible D gene (6 bases). V was pared by 1 base and J by 1 base, with 15 bases between. The germline V gene has CDR1 MNHEY and CDR2 SMNVEV (reference sequence). There are 17 residues in the CDR3. The chain's CDR3 is CASSLWARGRRTDTQYF. CDR3 coding DNA: TGTGCCAGCAGTTTATGGGCCAGGGGCCGACGCACAGATACGCAGTATTTT.

Written as DNA, the CDR3 is TGTGCCAGCAGCCGAGGGGGGGCGAACACTGAAGCTTTCTTT. Translating gives CASSRGGANTEAFF. The chain carries TRBV7-3 and TRBJ1-1; D perhaps matches TRBD1 (6 bases). The V end was cut by 5 bases, the J end by 1 base, with 11 bases between. The CDR3 length is 14 residues. Germline-derived CDR1 and CDR2 are SGHTA and FQGTGA.

This clone appeared a single time. The rearrangement links TRBV6-2 or TRBV6-3 to TRBJ1-5; no clear D gene. The CDR3 runs to 14 residues. V shed 4 bases and J shed 6 bases, with 13 bases lying between them. The V gene's germline CDR1 is MNHEY and CDR2 SVGEGT. This chain's CDR3 is CASSLPHRRQPQHF. CDR3 coding DNA: TGTGCCAGCAGTTTACCTCACAGACGTCAGCCCCAGCATTTT.

A word on this clone: The same CDR3 arises from other DNA sequences in this sample as well. The chain uses TRBV18 and TRBJ1-1; a weak D match, TRBD1 (5 bases). This CDR3 region has 14 residues. Trimming cost V 3 bases and J 4 bases, with 12 bases left between them. The germline V gene has CDR1 KGHSH and CDR2 LQKENI. CDR3 residues: CASSPQQGSTEAFF. The DNA for the CDR3 is TGTGCCAGCTCACCGCAGCAGGGAAGCACTGAAGCTTTCTTT.

The gene calls are TRBV10-3 and TRBJ2-1; 13 nucleotides line up with TRBD2. After removal of 4 bases from V and 5 bases from J, the junction contained 2 bases not matched to a gene. CDR1 and CDR2 (germline): ENHRY, SYGVKD. This CDR3 is 15 amino acids long. The CDR3 DNA follows: TGTGCCATCAGTGGACTAGCGGGGGGACACAATGAGCAGTTCTTC. Protein: CAISGLAGGHNEQFF.

The chain employs TRBV6-5 and TRBJ2-5; D unclear. The CDR3 contains 13 residues. Trimming left V 2 bases short and J 7 bases short, with 11 bases between. The germline V gene has CDR1 MNHEY and CDR2 SVGAGI. CDR3 in amino acids: CASSYPVSGTQYF. The CDR3 DNA sequence: TGTGCCAGCAGTTACCCCGTTTCCGGGACCCAGTACTTC.

V usage is TRBV7-3 and J usage is TRBJ2-3; the match to TRBD2 covers 7 bases. The J segment lost 9 bases and the V segment lost 4 bases, leaving 4 bases of the junction unmatched. The CDR3 spans 12 residues. Per germline, CDR1 SGHTA and CDR2 FQGTGA. The CDR3 reads CASSSSAGTQYF. The CDR3 region has the DNA TGTGCCAGCAGCTCATCAGCGGGAACGCAGTATTTT. Supplemented by reference TRBV7-3 and TRBJ2-3, the full variable domain reads GAGVSQTPSNKVTEKGKYVELRCDPISGHTALYWYRQSLGQGPEFLIYFQGTGAADDSGLPNDRFFAVRPEGSVSTLKIQRTERGDSAVYLCASSSSAGTQYFGPGTRLTVL.

This clone was seen just once. The chain uses TRBV4-1 and TRBJ1-3, with unresolved D. Germline V gives CDR1 MGHRA, CDR2 YSYEKL. The V end lost 1 base, the J end lost 4 bases, and 11 bases lay between the germline ends. This CDR3 has 15 residues. The CDR3 reads CASSQVAGLGNTIYF. CDR3 coding DNA: TGCGCCAGCAGCCAAGTGGCAGGCCTCGGAAACACCATATATTTT.